The 8 T cell receptor beta chains listed next were all sequenced from one sample in a study of regulatory dendritic cells for organ transplantation. Produced via immunoSEQ multiplex PCR; TCRdb's table is partial and in-frame only. In the table there are under 40,000 clones, just over 90% of which are singletons. Sequencing used naive CD8+ T cells from blood. Sample subset: CD45RA+ naive T cells. These receptors were obtained from a human donor in good health.

This clone has a single count. The chain couples TRBV7-2 to TRBJ2-1, with D perhaps TRBD2 (6 bases). The V gene's germline CDR1 is SGHTA and CDR2 FQGNSA. The V end lost 6 bases, the J end lost 0 bases, and 21 bases lay between the germline ends. This CDR3 region has 18 residues. CDR3 nucleotide sequence: TGTGCCAGCAGTTCTCCGGGACTCACTACCATCTCCTACAATGAGCAGTTCTTC. As protein: CASSSPGLTTISYNEQFF.

The chain has TRBV18 and TRBJ2-2, with D possibly being TRBD1 (6 bases). This CDR3 has 14 amino acids. V gave up 3 bases and J gave up 4 bases, with 9 bases separating them. From germline, CDR1 is KGHSH and CDR2 LQKENI. Here the CDR3 DNA reads TGTGCCAGCTCACCGGGACATCTCACCGGGGAGCTGTTTTTT. It specifies CASSPGHLTGELFF.

The chain links TRBV7-9 to TRBJ1-2, with D hard to call. The CDR3 spans 14 residues. Germline CDR1 and CDR2: SEHNR and FQNEAQ (reference sequence). Between the trimmed V and J ends, which lost 5 bases and 6 bases, there was a span of 16 bases. CDR3 protein: CASSSYNRTHGYTF. CDR3 DNA sequence: TGTGCCAGCAGCAGCTACAACCGGACGCATGGCTACACCTTC.

To note about this clone: The junction departs from germline at one end; a sequencing error may be responsible. This sequence joins TRBV27 and TRBJ2-6; no clear D gene. The CDR3 extends over 13 amino acids. From germline, CDR1 is MNHEY and CDR2 SMNVEV (reference sequence). In DNA, the CDR3 is TGTGCCAGCAGCTTATCTGGGGCCAACGTCCTGACTTTC. Encoded protein: CASSLSGANVLTF.

This chain joins TRBV19 and TRBJ1-1; no definite D call. The V gene's germline CDR1 is LNHDA and CDR2 SQIVND (reference sequence). Trimming pared 1 base from V and 1 base from J, leaving 10 bases between. CDR3 length equals 15 residues. In DNA, the CDR3 is TGTGCCAGTAGTATAGTAGTTACTGGGAACACTGAAGCTTTCTTT. It yields the protein CASSIVVTGNTEAFF.

This sequence joins TRBV7-9 and TRBJ2-1; either TRBD1 or TRBD2 may supply D (5 bases each). The CDR3 sequence is 15 residues long. V lost 1 base and J lost 9, with 16 bases in between. Germline V lookup: CDR1 SEHNR, CDR2 FQNEAQ (reference sequence). This CDR3 is CASSLVARGLGEQFF. CDR3 sequence (DNA): TGTGCCAGCAGCTTAGTTGCACGGGGCTTGGGTGAGCAGTTCTTC. The full variable domain, rest sourced from reference TRBV7-9 and TRBJ2-1, is DTGVSQNPRHKITKRGQNVTFRCDPISEHNRLYWYRQTLGQGPEFLTYFQNEAQLEKSRLLSDRFSAERPKGSFSTLEIQRTEQGDSAMYLCASSLVARGLGEQFFGPGTRLTVL.

The chain is built from TRBV29-1 and TRBJ1-4; TRBD1 agrees at 10 bases. The V segment lost 4 bases and the J segment 8 bases; nucleotides outside the gene matches: 7. The germline CDR1 and CDR2 sequences are SQVTM and ANQGSEA. The CDR3 length is 14 residues. CDR3 DNA: TGCAGCGTTGGGGATGGGACAGGGGACGAAAAACTGTTTTTT. Translated, it gives CSVGDGTGDEKLFF.

The V gene is TRBV7-9, the J gene TRBJ1-2; TRBD1 agrees at 8 bases. The CDR3 spans 14 residues. The germline V gene has CDR1 SEHNR and CDR2 FQNEAQ (reference sequence). V lost 1 base to trimming and J lost 2 bases; unmatched junction nucleotides: 0. In nucleotides, the CDR3 is TGTGCCAGCAGCTTAGGGACAGGGAACTATGGCTACACCTTC. This sequence encodes CASSLGTGNYGYTF.